Given below is one T cell receptor beta chain in context. As yet, its antigen is unknown. Clones were read by immunoSEQ multiplex PCR, and TCRdb kept only the in-frame ones, dropping some. This table has more than 300,000 clones, around 84% appearing once. As for treatment: approximately 18 received Ad26.COV2.S at low or high dose, single or two shots; roughly five received placebo; per-sample allocation not given. Repertoires come from day 63 after the first vaccine or placebo injection. The CDR3 loop spans 13 amino acids. V was trimmed by 0 bases and J by 4 bases, leaving 7 bases between them. Germline lookup yields CDR1 SGDLS and CDR2 YYNGEE. This record belongs to a study of Ad26.COV2.S vaccination and SARS-CoV-2 variants. Turning to the study itself: Enrolled in COV1001, the donor was in the Ad26.COV2.S trial arm, which received the vaccine.

Study-wide results and limits: Possible underestimation of total T cell responses by the TCR breadth and depth analyses was noted. Across vaccine and placebo recipients, the breadth of non-spike TCRs was similar. CD8+ and CD4+ T cells specific for spike reportedly responded with substantial breadth after vaccination.

The receptor was derived from a person between 18 and 65 years old who received the Ad26.COV2.S COVID-19 vaccine or a placebo. The specimen was peripheral blood, collected in a trial of Ad26.COV2.S vaccine versus placebo. The rearrangement links TRBV9 to TRBJ1-1; D is undetermined. CDR3 sequence (DNA): TGTGCCAGCAGCGTAGAATGGTTCACTGAAGCTTTCTTT. This sequence encodes CASSVEWFTEAFF.